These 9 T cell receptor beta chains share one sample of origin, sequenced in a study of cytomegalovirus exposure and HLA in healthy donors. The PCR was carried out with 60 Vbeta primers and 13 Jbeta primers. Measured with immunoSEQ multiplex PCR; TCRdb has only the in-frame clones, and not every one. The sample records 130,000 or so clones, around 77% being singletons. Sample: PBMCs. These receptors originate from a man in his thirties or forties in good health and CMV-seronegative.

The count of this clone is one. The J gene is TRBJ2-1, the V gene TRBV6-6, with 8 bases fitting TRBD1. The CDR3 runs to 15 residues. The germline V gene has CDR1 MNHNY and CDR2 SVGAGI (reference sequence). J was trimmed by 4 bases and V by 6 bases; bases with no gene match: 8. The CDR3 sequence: CASSEGQGGYNEQFF. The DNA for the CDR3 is TGTGCCAGCAGCGAAGGACAGGGTGGATACAATGAGCAGTTCTTC.

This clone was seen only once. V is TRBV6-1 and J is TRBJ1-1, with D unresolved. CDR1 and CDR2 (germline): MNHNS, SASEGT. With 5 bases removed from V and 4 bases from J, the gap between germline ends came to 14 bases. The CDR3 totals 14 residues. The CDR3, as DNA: TGTGCCAGCAGTACCTCGGGGTCGGGCACTGAAGCTTTCTTT. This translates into CASSTSGSGTEAFF.

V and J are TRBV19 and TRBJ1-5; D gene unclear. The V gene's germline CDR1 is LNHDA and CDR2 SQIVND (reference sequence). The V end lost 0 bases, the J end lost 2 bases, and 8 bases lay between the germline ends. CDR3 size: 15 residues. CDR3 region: CASSIDRRGNQPQHF. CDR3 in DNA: TGTGCCAGTAGTATAGATAGAAGAGGCAATCAGCCCCAGCATTTT.

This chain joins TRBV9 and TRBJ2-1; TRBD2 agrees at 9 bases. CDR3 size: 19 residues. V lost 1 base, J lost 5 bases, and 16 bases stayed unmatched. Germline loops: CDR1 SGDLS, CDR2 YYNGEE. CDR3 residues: CASSVSPYMAGGKDNEQFF. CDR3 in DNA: TGTGCCAGCAGCGTATCCCCATATATGGCGGGGGGGAAAGACAATGAGCAGTTCTTC.

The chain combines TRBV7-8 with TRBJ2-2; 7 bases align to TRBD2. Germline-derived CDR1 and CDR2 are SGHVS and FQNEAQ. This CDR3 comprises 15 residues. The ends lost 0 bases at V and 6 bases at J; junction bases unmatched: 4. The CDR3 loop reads CASSLAREGAGELFF. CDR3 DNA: TGTGCCAGCAGCTTAGCTAGGGAGGGAGCCGGGGAGCTGTTTTTT.

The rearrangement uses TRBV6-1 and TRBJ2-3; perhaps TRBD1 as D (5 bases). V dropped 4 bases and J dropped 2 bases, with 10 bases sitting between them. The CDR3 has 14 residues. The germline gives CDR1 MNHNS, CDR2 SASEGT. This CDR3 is CASSVGDSTDTQYF. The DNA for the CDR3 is TGTGCCAGCAGTGTAGGGGATTCCACAGATACGCAGTATTTT.

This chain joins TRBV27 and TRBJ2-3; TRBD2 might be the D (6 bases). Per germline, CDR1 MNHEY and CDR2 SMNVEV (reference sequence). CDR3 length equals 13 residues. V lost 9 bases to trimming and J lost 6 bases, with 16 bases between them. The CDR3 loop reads CARGLLAGDTQYF. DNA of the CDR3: TGTGCCAGAGGACTACTGGCTGGGGATACGCAGTATTTT.

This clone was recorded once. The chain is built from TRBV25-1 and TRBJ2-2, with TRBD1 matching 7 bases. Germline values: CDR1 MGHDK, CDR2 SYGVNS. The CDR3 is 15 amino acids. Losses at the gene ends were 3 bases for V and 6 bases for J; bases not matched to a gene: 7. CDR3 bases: TGTGCCAGCAGTGATACGCGACAGGGATCCGGGGAGCTGTTTTTT. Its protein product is CASSDTRQGSGELFF.

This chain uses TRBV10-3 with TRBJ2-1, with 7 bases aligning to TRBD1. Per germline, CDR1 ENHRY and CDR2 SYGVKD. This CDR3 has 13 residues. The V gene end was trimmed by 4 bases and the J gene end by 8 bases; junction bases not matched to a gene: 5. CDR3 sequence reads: CAISGQGLDEQFF. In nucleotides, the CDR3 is TGTGCCATCAGTGGACAGGGTTTGGATGAGCAGTTCTTC.